This T cell receptor beta chain was captured by sequencing in a study of neurological immune-mediated disorders (dated by TCRdb to the late 2010s). At the level of the whole study: Using UMI-based sequencing, the study compared peripheral blood TCR-beta repertoires from patients with HTLV-I-associated myelopathy (HAM/TSP), patients with multiple sclerosis, and healthy controls. The roughly 110 TCR-beta libraries included longitudinal samples, technical triplicates and paired sorted CD4+ and CD8+ T-cell subsets alongside PBMC samples. The cohort comprised about 68 subjects: roughly 14 HAM/TSP patients, some 34 multiple sclerosis patients and around 20 healthy controls.

Paper-wide results and their limitations: TCR clonal expansion was highest in HAM/TSP patients and lowest in MS patients, with MS patients falling below even healthy controls. No identical CDR3 amino acid sequences were shared among expanded clones across subjects, suggesting private TCR-beta repertoires in all groups.

The healthy controls were volunteers from a blood bank in Maryland, USA. TCR libraries for sorted subsets were made from 750,000 to 1,000,000 sorted CD4+ or CD8+ T cells. Peripheral blood was subjected to Ficoll-Hypaque density gradient centrifugation to isolate PBMCs, which were then cryopreserved in liquid nitrogen. Paired sorted CD4+ and CD8+ subsets came from healthy controls, HAM/TSP patients and MS patients. cDNA was synthesized by template-switch 5'RACE using a primer with a 10-nucleotide random unique molecular identifier that tagged each TCR transcript. Each sequencing run produced over 180 million TCR-beta sequences covering 15-18 subjects. The RNeasy kit was used for extraction of total RNA. The KAPA Real-time Library Amplification kit was used to amplify TCR-beta VDJ regions with primers targeting the TCR constant region and the 5'RACE anchor. A first PCR added sample indexes and Illumina adaptors, and a second PCR then raised library yield. After Ampure bead purification, the TCR product of roughly 650 bp was size-selected on a 2% E-gel SizeSelection system. Before pooling, library quality was assessed on a Bioanalyzer, concentration was determined with Qubit, and library quantification was performed with the Kapa Library Quantification kit. An Illumina HiSeq 2500 sequenced the libraries paired-end 2 x 150 bp. To increase sequence diversity, about 25-31% phiX was spiked into each library pool. The original pipeline was this. The UMI-based MiGEC pipeline processed quality-filtered reads and removed over 80% of raw TCR sequences during error correction. IMGT germline references were used for alignment of VDJ genes, and clonotypes were defined by a unique CDR3 amino acid sequence together with V-J genes. Clonal expansion, Shannon diversity and CDR3 relatedness (CalcPairwiseDistances, ClusterSamples) were evaluated with VDJtools, and phylogenetic trees were built with CLCbio workbench. Using coefficient-of-variation modelling across technical triplicates, the study counted a clone as expanded if it had at least 8 unique UMIs. TCRdb redid the processing of the public reads, applying fastp at Q25 and MiXCR, and retained in-frame beta chains. Merged by CDR3 protein, the rows form single entries marked with the most common genes and DNA. These V and J calls derive from TCRdb rather than the authors' analysis. The sample includes 30,000 to 50,000 distinct CDR3 sequences, with about 7% observed a single time. Of the sample, approximately 5.3% falls within the top ten clones.

This clonotype was counted at least ten times. The specificity of this receptor is unknown. It has no much larger one-base neighbor in the sample; base qualities were not kept. The specimen sequenced was CD4+ T cells from blood. The source is a man in his fifties in good health.

For the CDR3, the sequence is CASSQRGGGTHNEQFF. The DNA sequence follows: TGTGCCAGCAGTCAACGGGGGGGGGGCACCCACAATGAGCAGTTCTTC. The sequence joins TRBV27 to TRBJ2-1; the junction holds 8 bases that match TRBD2. CDR1 and CDR2 are drawn from the germline V gene (reference sequence): MNHEY, SMNVEV. Taken from cysteine to phenylalanine, the CDR3 has 16 residues. The read is trimmed to its CDR3 DNA, 48 bases read in frame from base 1. Trimming accounts for 5 bases at V and 5 bases at J, while the number of junction bases matched to no gene is 11.